This T cell receptor (beta chain) came from a study of graft-versus-host responses after intestinal transplantation. General observations from the study: Early post-transplant HvG declines tracked with peak circulating GvH clone levels.

Assay used: immunoSEQ multiplex PCR; TCRdb lists only in-frame clones, some missing. The profile covers roughly 100,000 clones, with roughly 93% appearing a single time and less than 1.5% taken by the ten largest. Looked up from germline, CDR1 is MGHRA and CDR2 is YSYEKL. The length of the CDR3 is 15 residues. V lost 0 bases and J lost 7, with 16 bases in between. In the case of this clone: The antigen is undetermined.

The chain joins TRBV4-1 to TRBJ2-7; no firm D call. The sequence was collected from a human donor who received an intestinal transplant. Sequences were derived from unstimulated CD8+ T cells sorted from spleen or lymph node cells, sampled before intestinal transplant. Here the CDR3 reads CASSQEVGRNLEQYF. The CDR3 DNA sequence: TGCGCCAGCAGCCAAGAAGTCGGTAGGAATTTGGAGCAGTACTTC.